The 13 T cell receptor beta chains in this list originate from one sample, sequenced in a study of T cell responses to AZD1222 COVID-19 vaccine. TCRdb keeps only in-frame clones here, not all; method: immunoSEQ multiplex PCR. The sample carries around 160,000 clones, around 91% recorded once. This material consisted of peripheral blood, taken on day 0 of AZD1222 vaccination. The receptor set was obtained from an adult in good health.

The chain recombines TRBV2 with TRBJ2-1; D gene uncertain. The CDR3 length is 15 residues. Germline CDR1 is SNHLY and CDR2 is FYNNEI. V lost 0 bases and J 3 bases, leaving 9 bases between the germline ends. CDR3: CASSEAPHDYNEQFF. For the CDR3, the DNA is TGTGCCAGCAGTGAAGCCCCTCACGACTACAATGAGCAGTTCTTC.

This clone was seen only a few times. The chain uses TRBV7-2 and TRBJ2-7; D uncertain. From germline, CDR1 is SGHTA and CDR2 FQGNSA. CDR3 length: 14 residues. The germline V and J ends were trimmed by 1 base and 2 bases, with 9 bases remaining between them. The CDR3 protein is CASSLVPETYEQYF. The CDR3 DNA follows: TGTGCCAGCAGCTTAGTCCCCGAAACCTACGAGCAGTACTTC.

This clone was recorded once. V and J are TRBV18 and TRBJ2-1; the D gene is possibly TRBD2 (5 bases). The V and J ends lost 5 bases and 6 bases respectively, with 14 bases between them. In germline, CDR1 is KGHSH, CDR2 LQKENI. CDR3 length: 14 residues. CDR3 in amino acids: CASSWSRDINEQFF. Written as DNA, the CDR3 is TGTGCCAGCTCATGGTCCCGGGATATCAATGAGCAGTTCTTC.

The chain couples TRBV2 to TRBJ1-5, with unresolved D. CDR3 size: 11 residues. V was clipped by 4 bases and J by 5 bases, with 3 bases between them. Germline CDR1 SNHLY, CDR2 FYNNEI. The CDR3 spells CASSGDQPQHF. The DNA for the CDR3 is TGTGCCAGCAGTGGGGATCAGCCCCAGCATTTT.

This clone was seen a single time. V is TRBV5-1 and J is TRBJ2-7; D assignment may be TRBD1 or TRBD2 (5 bases each). V was trimmed by 3 bases and J by 1 base, leaving 14 bases between them. This CDR3 region has 15 residues. Looked up from germline, CDR1 is SGHRS and CDR2 is YFSETQ. The CDR3 sequence is CASSYASGQSYEQYF. The CDR3 DNA is TGCGCCAGCAGCTATGCCAGCGGACAATCCTACGAGCAGTACTTC. The full variable domain, its missing parts supplied by reference TRBV5-1 and TRBJ2-7, is KAGVTQTPRYLIKTRGQQVTLSCSPISGHRSVSWYQQTPGQGLQFLFEYFSETQRNKGNFPGRFSGRQFSNSRSEMNVSTLELGDSALYLCASSYASGQSYEQYFGPGTRLTVT.

The chain employs TRBV6-6 and TRBJ1-4, with D perhaps matching TRBD1 (5 bases). Trimming took 2 bases from V and 8 from J, leaving 9 bases between them. CDR1 and CDR2 (germline): MNHNY, SVGAGI (reference sequence). The CDR3 runs 13 residues. CDR3 loop: CASSYRGGEKLFF. The CDR3 DNA sequence: TGTGCCAGCAGTTACAGGGGAGGGGAAAAACTGTTTTTT.

The chain joins TRBV4-1 to TRBJ1-6; TRBD1 aligns across 9 bases. The CDR3 is 16 residues long. Germline V lookup: CDR1 MGHRA, CDR2 YSYEKL. The J segment lost 8 bases and the V segment lost 1 base, leaving 6 bases of the junction unmatched. The CDR3 DNA reads TGCGCCAGCAGCCAAGGTCAGAGGGACAGGGATTCACCCCTCCACTTT. Protein product: CASSQGQRDRDSPLHF.

The chain combines TRBV7-2 with TRBJ1-3; weak D call: TRBD1 (5 bases). The CDR3 has 16 amino acids. The V end lost 5 bases, the J end lost 0 bases, and 14 bases lay between the germline ends. In germline, CDR1 is SGHTA, CDR2 FQGNSA. The CDR3 loop is CASSLRQRSSGNTIYF. The CDR3 DNA follows: TGTGCCAGCAGCCTGCGACAGCGAAGCTCTGGAAACACCATATATTTT.

The genes are TRBV20-1 and TRBJ2-7, with no clear D. Germline lookup yields CDR1 DFQATT and CDR2 SNEGSKA (reference sequence). The CDR3 runs to 11 residues. Trimming removed 6 bases at V and 4 bases at J, with 10 bases between. The CDR3 sequence: CSAPYGYEQYF. DNA of the CDR3: TGCAGTGCCCCCTACGGATACGAGCAGTACTTC.

The chain has TRBV27 and TRBJ2-4; TRBD1 matches at 7 bases. Germline V gene data show CDR1 as MNHEY and CDR2 as SMNVEV (reference sequence). CDR3 length: 14 residues. V lost 6 bases, J lost 6 bases, and 8 bases stayed unmatched. The CDR3 nucleotides read TGTGCCAGCAGAGCACAGGGGTCCGGAAACATTCAGTACTTC. This codes for CASRAQGSGNIQYF.

This rearrangement joins TRBV19 to TRBJ1-5, with D perhaps TRBD1 (6 bases). The CDR3 spans 13 residues. Deletions cut 3 bases from V and 10 bases from J, with 13 bases between. Germline CDR1 LNHDA, CDR2 SQIVND (reference sequence). The CDR3 loop is CASSMASGGPQHF. The CDR3 bases are TGTGCCAGTAGTATGGCCTCTGGGGGCCCCCAGCATTTT.

CDR3 DNA sequence: TGTGCCAGCAGCGTAGCTTCAGGCCCCAACGAGCAGTACTTC. Translated, it gives CASSVASGPNEQYF. The chain couples TRBV9 to TRBJ2-7; D remains ambiguous. This CDR3 has 14 residues. Germline loops: CDR1 SGDLS, CDR2 YYNGEE. Trimming left V 0 bases short and J 5 bases short, with 12 bases between.

The chain joins TRBV4-1 to TRBJ1-1, with D perhaps matching TRBD1 (5 bases). The germline V gene has CDR1 MGHRA and CDR2 YSYEKL. The V end lost 1 base, the J end lost 7 bases, and 22 bases lay between the germline ends. This CDR3 contains 17 residues. In nucleotides, the CDR3 is TGCGCCAGCAGCCAAGGAAGATCCTTGGACACTCAACTTGAAGCTTTCTTT. It is translated as CASSQGRSLDTQLEAFF.